This T cell receptor beta chain comes out of a study of cytomegalovirus exposure and HLA in healthy donors. The wider study: An earlier analysis identified approximately 120 million unique TCR beta sequences in 150 million to 200 million T cells. Whole-study findings and limits: Earlier analysis found most TCR beta V segments productive about 87% or about 30% of the time. Overall, roughly 160 TCR beta chains were annotated as cytomegalovirus-associated.

The PCR contained 60 Vbeta and 13 Jbeta primers. Using immunoSEQ multiplex PCR, the repertoire was profiled, and TCRdb retains in-frame clones only, with some absent. The data contain under 150,000 clones, more than 75% of them seen just once; the ten biggest clones take up 8.1%. Comment on this clone: The antigen is undetermined.

The CDR3 has 16 amino acids. With 3 bases clipped from V and 0 bases from J, the junction kept 5 bases outside the gene matches. CDR1 and CDR2 (germline): SGHRS, YFSETQ. Donors were ostensibly healthy at sampling, although undocumented immune exposures were probable. The J gene is TRBJ1-4, the V gene TRBV5-1; TRBD1 agrees at 7 bases. Input material: PBMCs. The sequence came from a woman between 50 and 59 years old in good health and CMV-seropositive. The DNA of the CDR3 is TGCGCCAGCAGCTCTGGACAGGTCGCAACTAATGAAAAACTGTTTTTT. Its protein product is CASSSGQVATNEKLFF.